Here is one TCR beta chain with its context. Antigen specificity is unknown. Amplification used 60 Vbeta primers and 13 Jbeta primers. Clones were read by immunoSEQ multiplex PCR, and TCRdb kept only the in-frame ones, dropping some. Among roughly 140,000 clones listed, about 82% were seen once. This sample is part of a study of cytomegalovirus exposure and HLA in healthy donors. The V and J ends lost 7 bases and 3 bases, in that order; junction bases with no gene match: 3. Germline CDR1 is MNHEY and CDR2 is SVGAGI. The length of the CDR3 is 13 residues. Study results and caveats: A later analysis found most CMV-associated TCR beta chains apparently HLA-restricted. HLA alleles were associated with 15,000 to 20,000 TCR beta sequences in a later analysis at 0.05 false discovery rate. Within an earlier analysis, most TCR beta V segments proved productive either about 90% or about 30% of the time.

V usage is TRBV6-5 and J usage is TRBJ2-1; 7 bases agree with TRBD2. Sequencing input: PBMCs. The clonotype originates from a male donor in good health and CMV-seronegative. The CDR3 is CASTGGYYNEQFF. The CDR3 nucleotides are TGTGCCAGCACGGGGGGTTACTACAATGAGCAGTTCTTC.